This T cell receptor (beta chain) was observed in a study of technical replicates of blood from a few donors. This clone has a single count. Produced via immunoSEQ multiplex PCR; TCRdb's table is partial and in-frame only. The sample yields 75,000 to 100,000 clones, about 95% seen once. Germline loops: CDR1 LNHDA, CDR2 SQIVND (reference sequence). Trimming shortened V by 1 base and J by 6 bases, and 9 bases separated the two germline ends. This CDR3 is 14 amino acids long. This TCR was recovered from a human donor in good health. The source material was T cells isolated from PBMCs. The genes are TRBV19 and TRBJ1-4; a weak D match, TRBD1 (5 bases). The CDR3 sequence is CASSIGGFYEKLFF. The CDR3 DNA reads TGTGCCAGTAGTATAGGGGGCTTCTATGAAAAACTGTTTTTT.